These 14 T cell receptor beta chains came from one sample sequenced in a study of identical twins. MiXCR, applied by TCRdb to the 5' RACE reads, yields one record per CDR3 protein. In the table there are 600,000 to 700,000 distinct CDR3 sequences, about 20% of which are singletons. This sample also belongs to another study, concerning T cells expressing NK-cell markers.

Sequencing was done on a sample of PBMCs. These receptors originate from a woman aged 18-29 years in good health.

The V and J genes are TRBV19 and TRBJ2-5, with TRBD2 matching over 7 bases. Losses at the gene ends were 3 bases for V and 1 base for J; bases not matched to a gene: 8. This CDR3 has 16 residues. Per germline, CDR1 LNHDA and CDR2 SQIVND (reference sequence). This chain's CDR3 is CASSMRVLAAQETQYF. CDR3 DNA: TGTGCCAGTAGTATGAGGGTGCTAGCGGCCCAAGAGACCCAGTACTTC.

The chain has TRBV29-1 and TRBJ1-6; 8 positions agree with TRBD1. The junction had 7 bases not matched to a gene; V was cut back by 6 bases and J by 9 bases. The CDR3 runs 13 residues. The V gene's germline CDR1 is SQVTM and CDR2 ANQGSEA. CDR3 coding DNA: TGCAGCGTGTCACAGGGGGGGCGTTCACCCCTCCACTTT. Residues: CSVSQGGRSPLHF.

DNA for the CDR3: TGTGCCAGCAGCCAGACATATAGGACTAGCGGCCGGGGAGATACGCAGTATTTT. As protein: CASSQTYRTSGRGDTQYF. The genes are TRBV4-2 and TRBJ2-3, with 10 bases lining up with TRBD2. The CDR3 has 18 amino acids. J was trimmed by 5 bases and V by 3 bases; bases with no gene match: 14. Per germline, CDR1 LGHNA and CDR2 YNFKEQ.

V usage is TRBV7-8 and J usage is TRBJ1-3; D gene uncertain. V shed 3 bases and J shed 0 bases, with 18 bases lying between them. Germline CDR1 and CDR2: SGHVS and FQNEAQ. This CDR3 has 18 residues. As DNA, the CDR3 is TGTGCCAGCAGCTTTTACAACATAGGAGCGTACTCTGGAAACACCATATATTTT. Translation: CASSFYNIGAYSGNTIYF.

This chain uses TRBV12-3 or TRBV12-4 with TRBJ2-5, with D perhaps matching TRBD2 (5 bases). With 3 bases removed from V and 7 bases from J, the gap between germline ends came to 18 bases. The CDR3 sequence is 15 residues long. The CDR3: CASSFRTPPWVTQYF. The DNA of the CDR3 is TGTGCCAGCAGTTTTCGGACTCCCCCTTGGGTGACCCAGTACTTC.

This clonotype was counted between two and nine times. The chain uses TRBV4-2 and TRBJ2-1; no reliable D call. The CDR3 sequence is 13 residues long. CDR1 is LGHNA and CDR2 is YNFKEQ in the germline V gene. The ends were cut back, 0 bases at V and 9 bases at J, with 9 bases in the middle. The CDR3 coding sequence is TGTGCCAGCAGCCAAGATAGTACGGGTGAGCAGTTCTTC. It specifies CASSQDSTGEQFF.

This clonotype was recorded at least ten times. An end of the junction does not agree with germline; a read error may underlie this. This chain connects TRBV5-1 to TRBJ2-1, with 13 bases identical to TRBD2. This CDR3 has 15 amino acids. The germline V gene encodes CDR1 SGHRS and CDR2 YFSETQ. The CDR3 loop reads CASSLGLAGLNEQFF. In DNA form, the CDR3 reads TGTGCCAGCAGCTTGGGACTAGCGGGGTTGAATGAGCAGTTCTTC.

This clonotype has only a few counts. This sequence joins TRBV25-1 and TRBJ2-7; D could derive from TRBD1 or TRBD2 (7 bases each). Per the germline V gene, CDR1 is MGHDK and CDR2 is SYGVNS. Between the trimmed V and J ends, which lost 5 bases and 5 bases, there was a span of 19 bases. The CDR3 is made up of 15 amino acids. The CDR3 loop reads CASSPPGGGGHEQYF. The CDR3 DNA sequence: TGTGCCAGCAGTCCACCAGGGGGAGGGGGACACGAGCAGTACTTC.

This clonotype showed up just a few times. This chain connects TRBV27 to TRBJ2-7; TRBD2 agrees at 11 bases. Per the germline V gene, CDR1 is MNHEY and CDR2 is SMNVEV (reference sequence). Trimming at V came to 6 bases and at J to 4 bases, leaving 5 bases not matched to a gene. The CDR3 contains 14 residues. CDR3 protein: CASRPLAGVYEQYF. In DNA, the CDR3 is TGTGCCAGCAGACCACTAGCGGGAGTTTACGAGCAGTACTTC.

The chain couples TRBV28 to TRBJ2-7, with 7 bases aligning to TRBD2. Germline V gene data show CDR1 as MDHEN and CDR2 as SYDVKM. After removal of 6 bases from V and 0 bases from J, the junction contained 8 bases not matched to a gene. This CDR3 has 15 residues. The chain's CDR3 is CASSELAANSYEQYF. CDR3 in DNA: TGTGCCAGCAGCGAGCTAGCGGCCAACTCCTACGAGCAGTACTTC.

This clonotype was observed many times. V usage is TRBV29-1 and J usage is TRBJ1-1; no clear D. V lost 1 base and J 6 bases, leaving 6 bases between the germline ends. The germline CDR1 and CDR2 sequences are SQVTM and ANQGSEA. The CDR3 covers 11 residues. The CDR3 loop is CSVEGHAEAFF. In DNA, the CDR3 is TGCAGCGTTGAAGGCCACGCTGAAGCTTTCTTT.

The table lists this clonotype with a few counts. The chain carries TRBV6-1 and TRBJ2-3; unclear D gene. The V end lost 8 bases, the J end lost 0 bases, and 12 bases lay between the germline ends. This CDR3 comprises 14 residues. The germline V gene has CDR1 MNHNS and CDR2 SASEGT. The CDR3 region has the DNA TGTGCCAGCTTCATGGCGTTTAGCACAGATACGCAGTATTTT. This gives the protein CASFMAFSTDTQYF.

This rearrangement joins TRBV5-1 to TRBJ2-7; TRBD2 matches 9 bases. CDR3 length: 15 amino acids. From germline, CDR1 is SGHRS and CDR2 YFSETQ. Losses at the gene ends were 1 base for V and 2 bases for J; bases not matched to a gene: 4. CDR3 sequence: CASSLLAGVAYEQYF. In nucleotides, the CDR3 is TGCGCCAGCAGCTTGTTAGCGGGAGTCGCCTACGAGCAGTACTTC.

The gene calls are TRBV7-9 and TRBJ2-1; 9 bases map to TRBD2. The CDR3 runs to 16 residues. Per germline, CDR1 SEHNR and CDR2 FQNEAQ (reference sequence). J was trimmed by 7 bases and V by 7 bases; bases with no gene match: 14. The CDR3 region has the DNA TGTGCCAGCAACCCCTCCGGCGGGAGGGCCGCAAATGAGCAGTTCTTC. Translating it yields CASNPSGGRAANEQFF.